These 16 T cell receptor beta chains share one sample of origin, sequenced in a study of radiotherapy plus CTLA-4 blockade in lung cancer. Generated by immunoSEQ multiplex PCR, the TCRdb table keeps only in-frame clones and is missing some. The table shows around 99,000 clones, with around 90% occurring only once. The sample here was peripheral blood, taken from a patient treated with radiotherapy plus ipilimumab. These TCRs come from a human donor with non-small cell lung cancer that progressed on radiotherapy plus ipilimumab.

The chain couples TRBV19 to TRBJ2-3; TRBD2 might be the D (6 bases). The CDR3 length is 15 residues. In germline, CDR1 is LNHDA, CDR2 SQIVND (reference sequence). V dropped 4 bases and J dropped 3 bases, with 14 bases sitting between them. CDR3 protein: CASSTSGVSTDTQYF. DNA for the CDR3: TGTGCCAGTAGTACCTCGGGAGTGAGTACAGATACGCAGTATTTT.

The chain uses TRBV7-9 and TRBJ2-2; D tentatively reads TRBD1 or TRBD2 (5 bases each). V lost 5 bases and J lost 4, with 14 bases in between. The CDR3 is 15 amino acids. Germline V gene sequence: CDR1 SEHNR, CDR2 FQNEAQ (reference sequence). The CDR3 reads CASSTLGPTTGELFF. DNA for the CDR3: TGTGCCAGCAGCACCTTGGGACCAACCACCGGGGAGCTGTTTTTT.

The chain recombines TRBV6-5 with TRBJ2-7; D might be TRBD1 (6 bases). The CDR3 sequence is 12 residues long. From germline, CDR1 is MNHEY and CDR2 SVGAGI. V lost 6 bases to trimming and J lost 6 bases, with 12 bases between them. CDR3 loop: CASSQGIGEQYF. The CDR3 nucleotides read TGTGCCAGCAGCCAGGGGATCGGCGAGCAGTACTTC.

The V call is TRBV6-5, the J call TRBJ1-2; unclear D gene. CDR3 length: 12 amino acids. CDR1 is MNHEY, CDR2 SVGAGI, per germline. V gave up 6 bases and J gave up 2 bases, with 7 bases separating them. For the CDR3, the DNA is TGTGCCAGCAGGACGGTAAACTATGGCTACACCTTC. It yields the protein CASRTVNYGYTF.

This clone has only a few counts. The rearrangement uses TRBV5-6 and TRBJ1-4; no clear D gene. Germline V gives CDR1 SGHDT, CDR2 YYEEEE. This CDR3 is 14 amino acids long. The V end lost 0 bases, the J end lost 2 bases, and 5 bases lay between the germline ends. The CDR3 protein is CASSLGYTNEKLFF. Written as DNA, the CDR3 is TGTGCCAGCAGCTTGGGTTATACTAATGAAAAACTGTTTTTT. Drawing the rest from reference TRBV5-6 and TRBJ1-4, the complete variable domain is DAGVTQSPTHLIKTRGQQVTLRCSPKSGHDTVSWYQQALGQGPQFIFQYYEEEERQRGNFPDRFSGHQFPNYSSELNVNALLLGDSALYLCASSLGYTNEKLFFGSGTQLSVL.

The chain has TRBV19 and TRBJ1-2, with 7 bases aligning to TRBD1. The CDR3 sequence is 12 residues long. CDR1 LNHDA and CDR2 SQIVND come from the germline V gene (reference sequence). After removal of 6 bases from V and 8 bases from J, the junction contained 6 bases not matched to a gene. For the CDR3, the DNA is TGTGCCAGTAGACGACAGGGAGAAGGCTACACCTTC. This sequence encodes CASRRQGEGYTF.

This clone was seen repeatedly, ten times or more. V gene TRBV7-9 combines with J gene TRBJ1-3; D gene uncertain. The V gene's germline CDR1 is SEHNR and CDR2 FQNEAQ (reference sequence). V was clipped by 0 bases and J by 3 bases, with 0 bases between them. The CDR3 sequence is 12 residues long. The CDR3 DNA sequence: TGTGCCAGCAGCTTAGCTGGAAACACCATATATTTT. Translating gives CASSLAGNTIYF. Using reference TRBV7-9 and TRBJ1-3 for the parts outside the CDR3, the full variable domain is DTGVSQNPRHKITKRGQNVTFRCDPISEHNRLYWYRQTLGQGPEFLTYFQNEAQLEKSRLLSDRFSAERPKGSFSTLEIQRTEQGDSAMYLCASSLAGNTIYFGEGSWLTVV.

The J gene is TRBJ2-5, the V gene TRBV6-1, with 9 bases fitting TRBD1. Germline values: CDR1 MNHNS, CDR2 SASEGT. Trimming removed 4 bases from V and 7 bases from J; junction bases left unmatched: 22. The CDR3 spans 19 residues. In nucleotides, the CDR3 is TGTGCCAGCAGTGGGGGGGACACACACCGGGACAGGGCCAGAAGGACCCAGTACTTC. This translates into CASSGGDTHRDRARRTQYF.

This chain connects TRBV6-1 to TRBJ2-1; maybe TRBD2 (5 bases). The CDR3 length is 11 residues. CDR1 is MNHNS and CDR2 is SASEGT in the germline V gene. Trimming removed 4 bases at V and 12 bases at J, with 10 bases between. The CDR3 reads CASSGQRMQFF. CDR3 DNA: TGTGCCAGCAGTGGCCAGCGGATGCAGTTCTTC.

The chain is built from TRBV19 and TRBJ2-1; D may be TRBD1 or TRBD2 (5 bases each). The CDR3 runs 16 residues. V was cut by 4 bases and J by 4 bases, with 17 bases left in between. Germline V gives CDR1 LNHDA, CDR2 SQIVND (reference sequence). Here the CDR3 reads CASSTPGRRIYNEQFF. CDR3 bases: TGTGCCAGTAGTACACCGGGACGGAGAATTTACAATGAGCAGTTCTTC.

This rearrangement joins TRBV7-9 to TRBJ1-3; D gene uncertain. V lost 0 bases, J lost 12 bases, and 12 bases lay in between. The V gene's germline CDR1 is SEHNR and CDR2 FQNEAQ (reference sequence). The CDR3 extends over 13 amino acids. In DNA, the CDR3 is TGTGCCAGCAGCTTAGCCCCAAGGACGGGCATATATTTT. Residues: CASSLAPRTGIYF.

The chain employs TRBV7-8 and TRBJ1-3; 9 bases match TRBD1. Losses at the gene ends were 1 base for V and 3 bases for J; bases not matched to a gene: 4. CDR3 size: 16 residues. Germline V gene lookup returns CDR1 SGHVS and CDR2 FQNEAQ. The CDR3 reads CASSLGGQGFGNTIYF. The CDR3 nucleotides read TGTGCCAGCAGCTTAGGCGGACAGGGGTTTGGAAACACCATATATTTT.

The rearrangement uses TRBV9 and TRBJ1-3, with D unclear. V was shortened by 0 bases and J by 8 bases, with 12 bases between the two germline ends. The V gene's germline CDR1 is SGDLS and CDR2 YYNGEE. The CDR3 is made up of 14 amino acids. As DNA, the CDR3 is TGTGCCAGCAGCGTAGCGGTGAACGGTTACACCATATATTTT. Protein product: CASSVAVNGYTIYF.

This CDR3 reads CATTGLVTDTQYF. The CDR3 region has the DNA TGTGCCACCACAGGTCTCGTCACAGATACGCAGTATTTT. The chain recombines TRBV10-3 with TRBJ2-3, with a weak D call TRBD1 (5 bases). CDR3 length equals 13 residues. Germline loops: CDR1 ENHRY, CDR2 SYGVKD. Deletions cut 10 bases from V and 2 bases from J, with 13 bases between.

The chain uses TRBV5-6 and TRBJ1-2, with D unclear. The CDR3 spans 14 residues. Trimming left V 0 bases short and J 8 bases short, with 14 bases between. Looked up from germline, CDR1 is SGHDT and CDR2 is YYEEEE. CDR3 region: CASSLGPSDAGYTF. As DNA, the CDR3 is TGTGCCAGCAGCTTGGGACCCTCTGATGCGGGCTACACCTTC.

V and J are TRBV19 and TRBJ2-7; possible D gene TRBD1, 5 bases. This CDR3 comprises 14 residues. Germline-derived CDR1 and CDR2 are LNHDA and SQIVND (reference sequence). V dropped 3 bases and J dropped 4 bases, with 13 bases sitting between them. The CDR3 region has the DNA TGTGCCAGTAGTATCGGCCCTCAGGGTTACGAGCAGTACTTC. Translated, it gives CASSIGPQGYEQYF. Together with reference TRBV19 and TRBJ2-7, the CDR3 gives the full variable domain: DGGITQSPKYLFRKEGQNVTLSCEQNLNHDAMYWYRQDPGQGLRLIYYSQIVNDFQKGDIAEGYSVSREKKESFPLTVTSAQKNPTAFYLCASSIGPQGYEQYFGPGTRLTVT.